This T cell receptor (beta chain) is from a study of cytomegalovirus exposure and HLA in healthy donors. The wider study: The approximately 120 validation repertoires, a later analysis reported, used the same platform as the approximately 650 first-cohort repertoires.

The donors were part of the roughly 120-subject validation cohort, which stood apart from the roughly 700-subject first cohort. The V gene's germline CDR1 is MNHNS and CDR2 SASEGT. Trimming pared 5 bases from V and 7 bases from J, leaving 18 bases between. The CDR3 is made up of 15 amino acids. This table comes from immunoSEQ multiplex PCR, and its TCRdb copy is limited to in-frame clones, with some not included. Of about 220,000 clones detected, about 90% appear once; the ten largest clones hold 1% to 1.2%. The chain links TRBV6-1 to TRBJ1-5; TRBD1 might be the D (6 bases). The sample consisted of PBMCs. The sequence came from a woman aged 18-30 years in good health and CMV-seronegative. The CDR3 loop is CASSPTRGAWQPQHF. CDR3 bases: TGTGCCAGCAGTCCGACCCGGGGGGCATGGCAGCCCCAGCATTTT.